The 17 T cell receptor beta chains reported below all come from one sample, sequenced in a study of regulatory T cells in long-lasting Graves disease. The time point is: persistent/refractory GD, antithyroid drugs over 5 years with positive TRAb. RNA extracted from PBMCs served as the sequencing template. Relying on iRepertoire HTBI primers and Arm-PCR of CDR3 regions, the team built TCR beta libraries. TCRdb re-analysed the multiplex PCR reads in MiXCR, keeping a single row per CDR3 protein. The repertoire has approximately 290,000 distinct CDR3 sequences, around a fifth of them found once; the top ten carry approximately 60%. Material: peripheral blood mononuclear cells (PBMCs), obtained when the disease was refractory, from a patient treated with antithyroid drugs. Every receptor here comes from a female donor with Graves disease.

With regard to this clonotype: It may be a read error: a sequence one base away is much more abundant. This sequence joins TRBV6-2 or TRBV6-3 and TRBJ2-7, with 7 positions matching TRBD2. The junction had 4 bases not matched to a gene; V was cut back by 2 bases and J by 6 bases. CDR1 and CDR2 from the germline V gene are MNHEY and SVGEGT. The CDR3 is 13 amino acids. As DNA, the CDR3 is TGTGCCAGCAGTTACGCGGGAGCCTGCGAGCAGTACTTC. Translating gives CASSYAGACEQYF.

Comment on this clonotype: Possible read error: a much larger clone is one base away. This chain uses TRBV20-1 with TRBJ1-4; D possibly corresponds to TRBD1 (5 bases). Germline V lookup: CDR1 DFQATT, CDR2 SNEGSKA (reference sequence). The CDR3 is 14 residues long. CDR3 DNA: TGCAGTGCGCAAGACAGCTCAACTAATGGAAAACTGTTTTTT. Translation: CSAQDSSTNGKLFF.

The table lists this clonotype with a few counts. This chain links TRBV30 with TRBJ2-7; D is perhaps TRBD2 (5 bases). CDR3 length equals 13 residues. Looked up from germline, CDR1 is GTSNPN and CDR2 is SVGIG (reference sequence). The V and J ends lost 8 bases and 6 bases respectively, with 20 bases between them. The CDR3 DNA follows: TGTGCCAGCCGAGTCCCGGGATACGTCGAGCAGTACTTC. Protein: CASRVPGYVEQYF.

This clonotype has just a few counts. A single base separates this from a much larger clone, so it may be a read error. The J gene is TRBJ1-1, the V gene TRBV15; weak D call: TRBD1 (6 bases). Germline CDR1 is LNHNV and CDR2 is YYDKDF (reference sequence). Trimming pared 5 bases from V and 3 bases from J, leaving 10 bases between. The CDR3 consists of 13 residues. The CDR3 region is CATSGTSDTEAFF. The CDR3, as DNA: TGTGCCACCAGCGGGACATCCGACACTGAAGCTTTCTTT.

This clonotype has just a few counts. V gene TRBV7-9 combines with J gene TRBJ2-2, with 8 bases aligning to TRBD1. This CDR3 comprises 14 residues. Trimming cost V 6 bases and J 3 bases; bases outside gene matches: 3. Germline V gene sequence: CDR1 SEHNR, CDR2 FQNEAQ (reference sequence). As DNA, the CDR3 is TGTGCCAGCAGGGACAGGGCGGACACCGGGGAGCTGTTTTTT. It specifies CASRDRADTGELFF.

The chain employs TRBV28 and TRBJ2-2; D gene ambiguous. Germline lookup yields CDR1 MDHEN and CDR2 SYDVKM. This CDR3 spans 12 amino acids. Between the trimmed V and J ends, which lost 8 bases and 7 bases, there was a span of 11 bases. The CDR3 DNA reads TGTGCCAGCCTCGGCCACCGCGGGGAGCTGTTTTTT. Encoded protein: CASLGHRGELFF.

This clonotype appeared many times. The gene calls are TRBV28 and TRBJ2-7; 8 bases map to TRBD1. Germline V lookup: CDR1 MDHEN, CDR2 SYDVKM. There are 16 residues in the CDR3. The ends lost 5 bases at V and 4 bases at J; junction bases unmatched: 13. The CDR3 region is CASSPPLRGRTYEQYF. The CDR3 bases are TGTGCCAGCAGTCCCCCCCTCAGGGGGCGGACTTACGAGCAGTACTTC.

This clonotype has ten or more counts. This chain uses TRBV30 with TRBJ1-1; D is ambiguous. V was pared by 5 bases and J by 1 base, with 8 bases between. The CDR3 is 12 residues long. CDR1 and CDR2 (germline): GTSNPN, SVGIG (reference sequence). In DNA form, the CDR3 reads TGTGCCTGGGGTGACGGGAACACTGAAGCTTTCTTT. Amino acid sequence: CAWGDGNTEAFF.

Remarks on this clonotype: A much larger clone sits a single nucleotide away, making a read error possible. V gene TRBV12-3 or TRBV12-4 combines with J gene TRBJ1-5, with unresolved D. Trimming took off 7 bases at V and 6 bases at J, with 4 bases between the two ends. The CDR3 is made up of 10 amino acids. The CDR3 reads CASTRQPQHF. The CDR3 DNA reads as TGTGCCAGCACCCGTCAGCCCCAGCATTTT.

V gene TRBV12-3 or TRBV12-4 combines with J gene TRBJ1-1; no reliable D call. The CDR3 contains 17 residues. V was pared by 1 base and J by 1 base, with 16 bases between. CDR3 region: CASSLDSLRAENTEAFF. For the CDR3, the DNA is TGTGCCAGCAGTTTAGACAGCCTAAGAGCAGAGAACACTGAAGCTTTCTTT.

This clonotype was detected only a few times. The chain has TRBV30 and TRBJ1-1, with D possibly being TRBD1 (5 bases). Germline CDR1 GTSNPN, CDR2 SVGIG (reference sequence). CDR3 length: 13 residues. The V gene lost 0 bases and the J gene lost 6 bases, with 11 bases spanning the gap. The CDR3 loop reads CAWSVRWGPEAFF. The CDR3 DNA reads TGTGCCTGGAGTGTACGGTGGGGACCTGAAGCTTTCTTT.

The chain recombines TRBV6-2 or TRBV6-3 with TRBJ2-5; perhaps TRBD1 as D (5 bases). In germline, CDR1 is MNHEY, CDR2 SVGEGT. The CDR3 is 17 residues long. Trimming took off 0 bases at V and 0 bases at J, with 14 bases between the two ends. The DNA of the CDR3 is TGTGCCAGCAGTTACTCGCGGACAACTCCGTACCAAGAGACCCAGTACTTC. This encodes CASSYSRTTPYQETQYF.

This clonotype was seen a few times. The CDR3 is CASSSGRGVRAFF. DNA of the CDR3: TGTGCCAGCAGTTCGGGACGGGGTGTTAGAGCTTTCTTT. The chain recombines TRBV12-3 or TRBV12-4 with TRBJ1-1, with a tentative D call TRBD1 (5 bases). The germline V and J ends were trimmed by 4 bases and 10 bases, with 16 bases remaining between them. The CDR3 is 13 amino acids.

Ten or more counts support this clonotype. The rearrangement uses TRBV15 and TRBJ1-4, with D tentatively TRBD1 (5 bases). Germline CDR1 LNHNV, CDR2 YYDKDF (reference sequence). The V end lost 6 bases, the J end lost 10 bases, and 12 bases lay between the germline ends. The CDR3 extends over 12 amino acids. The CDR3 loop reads CATRKGDGKLFF. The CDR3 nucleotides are TGTGCCACCAGGAAAGGGGACGGAAAACTGTTTTTT.

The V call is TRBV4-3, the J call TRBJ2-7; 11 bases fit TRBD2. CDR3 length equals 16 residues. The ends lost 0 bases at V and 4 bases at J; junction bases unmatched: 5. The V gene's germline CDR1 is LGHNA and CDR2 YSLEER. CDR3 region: CASSQDRTSGRYEQYF. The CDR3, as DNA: TGCGCCAGCAGCCAAGATAGAACTAGCGGGAGATACGAGCAGTACTTC.

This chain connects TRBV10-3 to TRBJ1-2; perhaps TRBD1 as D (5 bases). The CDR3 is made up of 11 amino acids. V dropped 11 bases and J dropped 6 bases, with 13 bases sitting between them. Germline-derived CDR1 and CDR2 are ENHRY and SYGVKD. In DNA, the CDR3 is TGTGCCGCTGGGGGGAGCGATGGCTACACCTTC. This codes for CAAGGSDGYTF.

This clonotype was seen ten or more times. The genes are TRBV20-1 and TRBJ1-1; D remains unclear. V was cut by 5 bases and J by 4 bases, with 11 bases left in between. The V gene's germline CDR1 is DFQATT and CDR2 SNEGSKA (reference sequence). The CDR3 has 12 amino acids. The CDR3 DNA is TGCAGTGCTTCCGATGGACGCACTGAAGCTTTCTTT. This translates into CSASDGRTEAFF.